These 30 T cell receptor beta chains were sequenced from one sample in a study of T cells in localized non-small cell lung cancer. Assay: immunoSEQ multiplex PCR; the TCRdb copy retains only in-frame clones and omits some. The sample yields 25,000 to 30,000 clones, approximately 85% seen once. Source: peripheral blood, taken before any cancer treatment. The receptors derive from a woman aged 35 to 70 with stage I lung adenocarcinoma.

This sequence joins TRBV16 and TRBJ2-2; D gene ambiguous. Germline V gene sequence: CDR1 KGHSY, CDR2 FQNENV. Between the trimmed V and J ends, which lost 2 bases and 3 bases, there was a span of 4 bases. The CDR3 is made up of 13 amino acids. CDR3 residues: CASSQEYTGELFF. Written as DNA, the CDR3 is TGTGCCAGCAGCCAAGAGTACACCGGGGAGCTGTTTTTT.

The gene calls are TRBV11-3 and TRBJ2-3, with D tentatively TRBD1 or TRBD2 (5 bases each). Germline CDR1 is SGHNT and CDR2 is YENEEA. The CDR3 spans 15 residues. The V gene lost 4 bases and the J gene lost 2 bases, with 13 bases spanning the gap. As DNA, the CDR3 is TGTGCCAGCAGCTCGGGGCGGTCATCCACAGATACGCAGTATTTT. Protein: CASSSGRSSTDTQYF.

The chain employs TRBV29-1 and TRBJ2-3; D unclear. Between the trimmed V and J ends, which lost 1 base and 0 bases, there was a span of 5 bases. Germline CDR1 reads SQVTM; CDR2 reads ANQGSEA. The CDR3 sequence is 13 residues long. CDR3 nucleotides: TGCAGCGTTGAAGGATCTAGCACAGATACGCAGTATTTT. Its protein is CSVEGSSTDTQYF.

This chain links TRBV27 with TRBJ1-2, with TRBD1 matching 7 bases. The germline V gene has CDR1 MNHEY and CDR2 SMNVEV (reference sequence). The CDR3 totals 15 residues. V was pared by 4 bases and J by 6 bases, with 11 bases of the junction left unmatched. The CDR3 sequence is CASSSDQGGANGYTF. As DNA, the CDR3 is TGTGCCAGCAGTTCTGACCAAGGGGGCGCCAATGGCTACACCTTC.

The genes are TRBV27 and TRBJ2-1, with 11 bases aligning to TRBD2. V lost 3 bases and J lost 9; bases outside the gene matches: 7. Germline loops: CDR1 MNHEY, CDR2 SMNVEV (reference sequence). The CDR3 sequence is 15 residues long. The CDR3 bases are TGTGCCAGCAGTTTGACTAGCGGGGCCGTTGGTGAGCAGTTCTTC. Protein sequence: CASSLTSGAVGEQFF.

J is TRBJ1-1 and V is TRBV5-8; weak D call: TRBD1 (5 bases). The V end was cut by 6 bases, the J end by 4 bases, with 13 bases between. This CDR3 has 13 residues. Germline CDR1 SGHTS, CDR2 YDEGEE. In DNA form, the CDR3 reads TGTGCCAGCACCATCCAGGGTACCACTGAAGCTTTCTTT. It is translated as CASTIQGTTEAFF.

The rearrangement links TRBV6-5 to TRBJ1-1; weak D call: TRBD1 (6 bases). The ends were cut back, 2 bases at V and 4 bases at J, with 11 bases in the middle. The CDR3 is 14 amino acids. Germline V gene data show CDR1 as MNHEY and CDR2 as SVGAGI. CDR3 coding DNA: TGTGCCAGCAGTTACGCACAGGGCAGCACTGAAGCTTTCTTT. Translating gives CASSYAQGSTEAFF.

The chain couples TRBV18 to TRBJ2-2; no reliable D call. V shed 3 bases and J shed 3 bases, with 8 bases lying between them. Per the germline V gene, CDR1 is KGHSH and CDR2 is LQKENI. CDR3 length equals 14 residues. The CDR3 nucleotides read TGTGCCAGCTCACCCGTCGGTGACACCGGGGAGCTGTTTTTT. As protein: CASSPVGDTGELFF.

The chain carries TRBV6-5 and TRBJ2-5, with D possibly being TRBD1 or TRBD2 (6 bases each). Germline-derived CDR1 and CDR2 are MNHEY and SVGAGI. Trimming left V 6 bases short and J 8 bases short, with 22 bases between. The CDR3 runs 15 residues. CDR3 loop: CASSPYEGGVNTQYF. CDR3 in DNA: TGTGCCAGCAGCCCCTATGAGGGGGGAGTTAACACCCAGTACTTC.

The V call is TRBV7-2, the J call TRBJ1-5; no clear D. The V end lost 1 base, the J end lost 2 bases, and 6 bases lay between the germline ends. The CDR3 contains 14 residues. Per germline, CDR1 SGHTA and CDR2 FQGNSA. DNA for the CDR3: TGTGCCAGCAGCTTAGTCTCGGGCAATCAGCCCCAGCATTTT. Translating it yields CASSLVSGNQPQHF.

This clone was seen a single time. V usage is TRBV5-1 and J usage is TRBJ2-3; no firm D call. Germline V lookup: CDR1 SGHRS, CDR2 YFSETQ. V dropped 4 bases and J dropped 3 bases, with 15 bases sitting between them. The CDR3 has 15 amino acids. CDR3 region: CASSPYRQDTDTQYF. The CDR3, as DNA: TGCGCCAGCAGCCCGTATAGGCAGGATACAGATACGCAGTATTTT.

The genes are TRBV10-2 and TRBJ2-2; D gene ambiguous. The V end was cut by 0 bases, the J end by 6 bases, with 5 bases between. Germline V gene sequence: CDR1 WSHSY, CDR2 SAAADI. The CDR3 covers 13 residues. The chain's CDR3 is CASSESASGELFF. The CDR3 DNA reads TGCGCCAGCAGTGAGTCGGCGTCCGGGGAGCTGTTTTTT.

The chain employs TRBV29-1 and TRBJ1-2; D remains ambiguous. The germline V gene has CDR1 SQVTM and CDR2 ANQGSEA. Trimming pared 7 bases from V and 0 bases from J, leaving 12 bases between. CDR3 size: 13 residues. The CDR3 nucleotides read TGCAGCGCTAGCTCCGGAGCTAACTATGGCTACACCTTC. Its protein is CSASSGANYGYTF.

This chain links TRBV19 with TRBJ2-5; TRBD1 matches 9 bases. V lost 5 bases, J lost 3 bases, and 4 bases stayed unmatched. The CDR3 has 14 amino acids. The germline gives CDR1 LNHDA, CDR2 SQIVND (reference sequence). The CDR3 nucleotides are TGTGCCAGTAGTTTTACAGGGGGCGAAGAGACCCAGTACTTC. Its protein product is CASSFTGGEETQYF.

The rearrangement uses TRBV4-3 and TRBJ1-3; D is unclear. The CDR3 covers 12 residues. Germline assignment: CDR1 LGHNA and CDR2 YSLEER. Trimming took 0 bases from V and 4 from J, leaving 1 base between them. Here the CDR3 DNA reads TGCGCCAGCAGCCAAGAGGGAAACACCATATATTTT. Translated: CASSQEGNTIYF.

In its sample, this clone was seen a few times. The rearrangement links TRBV7-2 to TRBJ2-2, with D hard to call. The germline V gene has CDR1 SGHTA and CDR2 FQGNSA. CDR3 size: 13 residues. The germline V and J ends were trimmed by 4 bases and 4 bases, with 7 bases remaining between them. CDR3 DNA sequence: TGTGCCAGCAGCTCCCAACCCACCGGGGAGCTGTTTTTT. It translates to CASSSQPTGELFF.

The CDR3 is CASETSNEKLFF. The CDR3 DNA is TGTGCCAGCGAGACATCTAATGAAAAACTGTTTTTT. V gene TRBV2 combines with J gene TRBJ1-4; D uncertain. The CDR3 has 12 residues. CDR1 and CDR2 (germline): SNHLY, FYNNEI. Trimming stripped 8 bases from V and 3 bases from J, with 7 bases between.

This clone appeared a single time. This chain links TRBV6-1 with TRBJ1-2; D is perhaps TRBD1 (5 bases). The CDR3 length is 15 residues. V was clipped by 4 bases and J by 1 base, with 13 bases between them. CDR1 is MNHNS and CDR2 is SASEGT in the germline V gene. The CDR3, as DNA: TGTGCCAGCAGTGTTGGGACGGAGGTTAACTATGGCTACACCTTC. This sequence encodes CASSVGTEVNYGYTF.

This chain links TRBV7-3 with TRBJ2-1, with 10 bases identical to TRBD2. This CDR3 has 17 residues. Germline CDR1 is SGHTA and CDR2 is FQGTGA. After removal of 5 bases from V and 7 bases from J, the junction contained 14 bases not matched to a gene. The CDR3 is CASSPLRSGGAWNEQFF. CDR3 coding DNA: TGTGCCAGCAGCCCACTAAGGAGCGGGGGGGCGTGGAATGAGCAGTTCTTC.

The chain employs TRBV18 and TRBJ1-2; 9 nucleotides agree with TRBD1. Unmatched junction bases numbered 7, after V lost 4 bases and J lost 7 bases. This CDR3 has 14 amino acids. Looked up from germline, CDR1 is KGHSH and CDR2 is LQKENI. CDR3 sequence (DNA): TGTGCCAGCTCACACGCGGACAGGGGCCGTGGCTACACCTTC. The encoded protein is CASSHADRGRGYTF.

The chain combines TRBV4-3 with TRBJ1-2; D might be TRBD1 (6 bases). Trimming stripped 1 base from V and 2 bases from J, with 14 bases between. The CDR3 sequence is 16 residues long. The germline CDR1 and CDR2 sequences are LGHNA and YSLEER. CDR3 sequence: CASSQGRTVTNYGYTF. CDR3 nucleotides: TGCGCCAGCAGCCAAGGGAGGACAGTAACCAACTATGGCTACACCTTC.

The CDR3, as DNA: TGTGCCAGCAGCTTCGGACAGGGGCCCTACAATGAGCAGTTCTTC. This encodes CASSFGQGPYNEQFF. J is TRBJ2-1 and V is TRBV7-2, with 9 bases lining up with TRBD1. V lost 3 bases to trimming and J lost 2 bases; unmatched junction nucleotides: 2. In germline, CDR1 is SGHTA, CDR2 FQGNSA. This CDR3 comprises 15 residues.

The V gene is TRBV7-8, the J gene TRBJ1-1, with 9 bases aligning to TRBD1. Germline V gives CDR1 SGHVS, CDR2 FQNEAQ. Trimming at V came to 5 bases and at J to 0 bases, leaving 7 bases not matched to a gene. The CDR3 contains 16 residues. The CDR3 region is CASSPGTGFLNTEAFF. CDR3 DNA: TGTGCCAGCAGCCCCGGGACAGGGTTTTTGAACACTGAAGCTTTCTTT. Together with reference TRBV7-8 and TRBJ1-1, the CDR3 gives the full variable domain: GAGVSQSPRYKVAKRGQDVALRCDPISGHVSLFWYQQALGQGPEFLTYFQNEAQLDKSGLPSDRFFAERPEGSVSTLKIQRTQQEDSAVYLCASSPGTGFLNTEAFFGQGTRLTVV.

This chain connects TRBV10-1 to TRBJ1-1, with D possibly being TRBD1 (5 bases). V was pared by 2 bases and J by 7 bases, with 14 bases between. CDR1 and CDR2 from the germline V gene are WNHNN and SYGVQD (reference sequence). This CDR3 spans 14 amino acids. The CDR3 nucleotides are TGCGCCAGCAGTGAGCAGGATCGGGGGGGTGAAGCTTTCTTT. It encodes CASSEQDRGGEAFF.

The chain couples TRBV9 to TRBJ2-3; no definite D call. The germline V gene encodes CDR1 SGDLS and CDR2 YYNGEE. With 2 bases removed from V and 1 base from J, the gap between germline ends came to 11 bases. This CDR3 spans 15 amino acids. The CDR3 spells CASSVRTQGTDTQYF. CDR3 bases: TGTGCCAGCAGCGTCAGGACCCAGGGCACAGATACGCAGTATTTT. Together with reference TRBV9 and TRBJ2-3, the CDR3 gives the full variable domain: DSGVTQTPKHLITATGQRVTLRCSPRSGDLSVYWYQQSLDQGLQFLIQYYNGEERAKGNILERFSAQQFPDLHSELNLSSLELGDSALYFCASSVRTQGTDTQYFGPGTRLTVL.

This rearrangement joins TRBV6-4 to TRBJ2-3, with no clear D. The CDR3 is made up of 15 amino acids. From germline, CDR1 is MRHNA and CDR2 SNTAGT. The ends were cut back, 3 bases at V and 3 bases at J, with 13 bases in the middle. DNA for the CDR3: TGTGCCAGCAGTGAAGAAGGGCTTAGGACAGATACGCAGTATTTT. Its translation is CASSEEGLRTDTQYF.

The V gene is TRBV9, the J gene TRBJ2-1, with 9 bases lining up with TRBD1. The CDR3 has 15 amino acids. Per germline, CDR1 SGDLS and CDR2 YYNGEE. Trimming at V came to 4 bases and at J to 3 bases, leaving 5 bases not matched to a gene. CDR3: CASSKQGAYYNEQFF. The CDR3 nucleotides are TGTGCCAGCAGCAAACAGGGGGCATACTACAATGAGCAGTTCTTC.

The genes are TRBV5-1 and TRBJ1-6; 7 bases match TRBD1. Germline V gene lookup returns CDR1 SGHRS and CDR2 YFSETQ. The CDR3 runs 15 residues. Germline trimming cut 0 bases from V and 8 bases from J; bases unmatched to any gene: 5. CDR3 residues: CASSLGQGKHSPLHF. CDR3 in DNA: TGCGCCAGCAGCTTGGGACAGGGAAAGCATTCACCCCTCCACTTT.

The chain uses TRBV27 and TRBJ2-7; tentative D call: TRBD1 (6 bases). The CDR3 has 15 residues. CDR1 is MNHEY, CDR2 SMNVEV, per germline (reference sequence). V was trimmed by 5 bases and J by 7 bases, leaving 21 bases between them. This CDR3 reads CASSPRQEVRLEQYF. CDR3 DNA sequence: TGTGCCAGCAGTCCCCGACAGGAGGTTAGGTTGGAGCAGTACTTC.

This chain uses TRBV7-2 with TRBJ2-2; no clear D. CDR1 SGHTA and CDR2 FQGNSA come from the germline V gene. The CDR3 runs 14 residues. The V and J ends lost 5 bases and 6 bases respectively, with 13 bases between them. This CDR3 reads CASSQLIDPGELFF. DNA of the CDR3: TGTGCCAGCAGCCAATTGATCGACCCCGGGGAGCTGTTTTTT.